This is a list of T cell receptor beta chains from one sample in a study of response to subunit inactivated influenza vaccine. One entry per CDR3 protein, called by TCRdb with MiXCR from the RT-PCR reads. The repertoire consists of about 500,000 distinct CDR3 sequences, with 6% to 9% occurring once and the leading ten covering 13%. Sequences were derived from PBMCs from blood, sampled around 25 months after vaccination. Source of these receptors: a man aged 50 to 69 who received an inactivated influenza vaccine. Both conserved end residues are trimmed from each CDR3.

V gene,CDR3 protein
TRBV7-2,ASSLGTGFGGELF
TRBV9,ASSAGSNSNTEAF
TRBV12-3/TRBV12-4,ASTQGPGDLV
TRBV29-1,SATGSYEQY
TRBV15,ATSRDPSKNTEAF
TRBV19,ASSIVAREGPDNEQF
TRBV2,ASISQVSYNEQL
TRBV28,ASSFPTDYEQY
TRBV7-9,ASSGHLPGNYGYT
TRBV20-1,SAGTSGGYQETQY
TRBV7-9,ASSPAAVTDTQY
TRBV7-2,ASSFLRDSNQPQH
TRBV6-2/TRBV6-3,ASTHVRNEQF
TRBV5-1,ASSLGGLGGNQPQH
TRBV7-2,ASRKPGLAGVGEQF
TRBV28,ASSLYDIPIQGGEQF
TRBV5-6,ASSLGTATGELF
TRBV29-1,SVDNSYNERF
TRBV20-1,SARGAERSNQPQH
TRBV25-1,ASSVLDGFGYT
TRBV9,ASSPGGFGKTYGYT
TRBV2,ASIGGQGMYEQY
TRBV29-1,SVEGGTGQETQY
TRBV6-2/TRBV6-3,ASSSNRGRGTTEAF
TRBV6-1,ASSTSGSLTDTQY
TRBV4-1,ASARDRAIYEQY
TRBV5-1,ASSLAISGREETQY
TRBV29-1,SVTNSLDGYT
TRBV27,ASSLRGRALDTQY
TRBV4-2,ASSSTGTSRYEQY
TRBV29-1,SVASSGNTIY
TRBV3-1,ASSQDWAGGNSPLH
TRBV12-3/TRBV12-4,ASSPRTSGGITDTQY
TRBV5-1,ASSLTGTGGEKLF
TRBV4-2,ASSQVQLAAGDTQY
TRBV6-2/TRBV6-3,ASSYPSGRPYNEQF
TRBV5-1,ASSLGVPSGANVLT
TRBV20-1,SAIYNEQF
TRBV7-9,ASSRGTSASYNEQF
TRBV29-1,SVGGQGSAYEQY
TRBV12-3/TRBV12-4,ASSLWTSRDTQY
TRBV20-1,SARGAGHPYEQY
TRBV3-1,ASSQDPRAFYEQY
TRBV7-6,ASSLDVGGPGSGNTIY
TRBV29-1,SVRRPGETQY
TRBV5-1,ASTPPGGRGYNEQF
TRBV19,ARDKWSYEQY
TRBV28,ASSLTRGAGATGELF
TRBV6-2/TRBV6-3,ASSIDTYEQY
TRBV7-8,ASRRDTTGAVYGYT
TRBV24-1,ATSDRGTKTDNEQF
TRBV9,ASSVEGTGDLSQQY
TRBV11-2,ASSLGWDRYEQY
TRBV18,ASLHSRGTSLNTQY